One sample yielded the 9 T cell receptor beta chains listed below, sequenced in a study of blood T cell repertoires in COVID-19. Here immunoSEQ multiplex PCR was the method, and the copy in TCRdb shows in-frame clones only, minus some. Of about 160,000 clones in the sample, around nine tenths were seen once. Material: peripheral blood. The source of these receptors is a woman in her sixties or seventies with COVID-19, enrolled during active disease.

The chain recombines TRBV28 with TRBJ2-3; a weak D match, TRBD2 (6 bases). The ends were cut back, 1 base at V and 0 bases at J, with 17 bases in the middle. The germline gives CDR1 MDHEN, CDR2 SYDVKM. CDR3 length equals 18 residues. The CDR3 DNA sequence: TGTGCCAGCAGTTTATTGGGTTCAGCGCTAGCGAGCACAGATACGCAGTATTTT. Amino acids: CASSLLGSALASTDTQYF.

The chain uses TRBV3-1 (or the pseudogene TRBV3-2) and TRBJ1-2, with a tentative D call TRBD1 (5 bases). This CDR3 region has 14 residues. V lost 1 base, J lost 7 bases, and 13 bases lay in between. Germline CDR1 reads LGHDT; CDR2 reads YNNKEL (reference sequence). For the CDR3, the DNA is TGTGCCAGCAGCCAAGTCAGGACACGGAGTGGCTACACCTTC. This translates into CASSQVRTRSGYTF.

This chain uses TRBV12-3 or TRBV12-4 with TRBJ1-6; 8 nucleotides match TRBD1. The CDR3 consists of 13 residues. V dropped 9 bases and J dropped 7; count of bases not matched to a gene: 5. The CDR3 bases are TGTGCCAGTCGGACAGGGAGGAATTCACCCCTCCACTTT. Its translation is CASRTGRNSPLHF.

The rearrangement links TRBV3-1 (or the pseudogene TRBV3-2) to TRBJ2-3; a weak D match, TRBD2 (5 bases). The CDR3 runs 16 residues. Trimming pared 6 bases from V and 4 bases from J, leaving 20 bases between. Germline V gives CDR1 LGHDT, CDR2 YNNKEL (reference sequence). The CDR3 sequence is CASRSSLVLYPDTQYF. CDR3 DNA: TGTGCCAGCAGAAGCTCACTAGTTCTTTACCCAGATACGCAGTATTTT.

The chain links TRBV3-1 (or the pseudogene TRBV3-2) to TRBJ1-5; D is perhaps TRBD1 (5 bases). There are 13 residues in the CDR3. Trimming removed 3 bases from V and 4 bases from J, with 7 bases in between. From germline, CDR1 is LGHDT and CDR2 YNNKEL (reference sequence). The CDR3 protein is CASSQEGNQPQHF. In nucleotides, the CDR3 is TGTGCCAGCAGCCAGGAGGGGAATCAGCCCCAGCATTTT.

J is TRBJ2-1 and V is TRBV5-1, with TRBD2 matching over 9 bases. The CDR3 has 16 amino acids. Trimming took 7 bases from V and 6 from J; bases not matched to a gene: 14. Germline V CDR1 and CDR2: SGHRS, YFSETQ. This CDR3 is CASQPLAGDSGNEQFF. In DNA form, the CDR3 reads TGCGCCAGCCAACCTTTAGCGGGGGATAGCGGCAATGAGCAGTTCTTC.

The CDR3 is CASSERENYGYTF. In nucleotides, the CDR3 is TGTGCCAGCAGTGAACGGGAAAACTATGGCTACACCTTC. This sequence joins TRBV6-1 and TRBJ1-2; the D is unclear. The CDR3 loop spans 13 amino acids. Germline V CDR1 and CDR2: MNHNS, SASEGT. Trimming shortened V by 2 bases and J by 2 bases, and 6 bases separated the two germline ends.

The chain recombines TRBV6-5 with TRBJ1-5, with TRBD1 as a possible D gene (6 bases). Trimming took 6 bases from V and 3 from J, leaving 12 bases between them. Germline CDR1 and CDR2: MNHEY and SVGAGI. The CDR3 totals 14 residues. CDR3 DNA sequence: TGTGCCAGCAGAAACACAGGGCCCAATCAGCCCCAGCATTTT. The encoded protein is CASRNTGPNQPQHF.

This chain uses TRBV6-6 with TRBJ1-5; 7 bases map to TRBD1. V lost 6 bases, J lost 5 bases, and 7 bases stayed unmatched. Germline assignment: CDR1 MNHNY and CDR2 SVGAGI (reference sequence). This CDR3 region has 14 residues. In DNA form, the CDR3 reads TGTGCCAGCAGCACAGGGGCGGCCCATCAGCCCCAGCATTTT. The encoded protein is CASSTGAAHQPQHF.